The 3 T cell receptor beta chains reported below all come from one sample, sequenced in a study of blood T cell repertoires in COVID-19. Generated by immunoSEQ multiplex PCR, the TCRdb table keeps only in-frame clones and is missing some. The sample lists about 130,000 clones; 75% to 85% were seen once. The sequenced material came from peripheral blood. These receptors all come from a woman aged 45-59 years with acute or convalescent COVID-19.

This sequence joins TRBV7-9 and TRBJ1-6; D not resolved. Trimming removed 3 bases at V and 10 bases at J, with 10 bases between. Germline-derived CDR1 and CDR2 are SEHNR and FQNEAQ (reference sequence). This CDR3 region has 13 residues. The DNA of the CDR3 is TGTGCCAGCAGCTTTTATGACACCTCACCCCTCCACTTT. Encoded protein: CASSFYDTSPLHF.

The CDR3 sequence is CASSQNIAGLSYEQYF. The CDR3 DNA reads as TGTGCCAGCAGCCAAAACATAGCGGGTCTCTCCTACGAGCAGTACTTC. The chain recombines TRBV3-1 (or the pseudogene TRBV3-2) with TRBJ2-7; 7 positions agree with TRBD2. CDR1 LGHDT and CDR2 YNNKEL come from the germline V gene (reference sequence). Germline trimming cut 2 bases from V and 0 bases from J; bases unmatched to any gene: 7. The CDR3 covers 16 residues.

The chain couples TRBV15 to TRBJ2-2, with D possibly TRBD2 on 6 matching bases. The V gene's germline CDR1 is LNHNV and CDR2 YYDKDF (reference sequence). CDR3 length: 16 residues. V lost 0 bases to trimming and J lost 4 bases, with 12 bases between them. In nucleotides, the CDR3 is TGTGCCACCAGCAGAGAAGGCTTGGGAGGCACCGGGGAGCTGTTTTTT. It specifies CATSREGLGGTGELFF.